This TCR beta chain originates from a study of a mutant IDH1 vaccine in newly diagnosed glioma. Study-wide background: Antecedent treatment encompassed radiotherapy, temozolomide, or their combination; the majority received both.

Time point reported: baseline, week 1 (first vaccination visit). Regarding treatment: pre-vaccination baseline after standard-of-care therapy. The repertoire was sequenced with immunoSEQ multiplex PCR; TCRdb's copy has only in-frame clones and lacks some. The repertoire holds about 66,000 clones, with around 86% as singletons. Looked up from germline, CDR1 is MNHNY and CDR2 is SVGAGI (reference sequence). CDR3 length: 14 residues. Trimming stripped 2 bases from V and 7 bases from J, with 12 bases between. This TCR derives from a man younger than 40 with glioma. Sequencing was performed on PBMCs, taken from a glioma patient treated with radiotherapy, temozolomide or both. The chain has TRBV6-6 and TRBJ1-5, with D perhaps matching TRBD1 (5 bases). The CDR3 spells CASSYGRAVQPQHF. The CDR3 DNA follows: TGTGCCAGCAGTTACGGCAGGGCGGTCCAGCCCCAGCATTTT.